These T cell receptor beta chains were read from a single sample in a study of cytomegalovirus exposure and HLA in healthy donors. Measured with immunoSEQ multiplex PCR; TCRdb has only the in-frame clones, and not every one. This sample has roughly 190,000 clones, with approximately 88% found just once. The sequencing sample was made of PBMCs. These receptors all stem from a woman between 45 and 60 years old in good health and CMV-seropositive. CDR3s include the opening cysteine and the closing phenylalanine or tryptophan. A D gene is named only where the DNA matches it firmly. Some rows mark clone size as missing; the rest say once, few, many or name a class of expanded clone.

size: NA
J: TRBJ1-4
V: TRBV6-5
D: TRBD1
CDR3: CASTRDRLNEKLFF
DNA: TGTGCCAGCACCAGGGACAGACTTAATGAAAAACTGTTTTTT

size: NA
J: TRBJ2-3
V: TRBV6-5
D: NA
CDR3: CASSDRADTQYF
DNA: TGTGCCAGCAGTGATCGGGCAGATACGCAGTATTTT

size: NA
J: TRBJ2-7
V: TRBV7-9
D: NA
CDR3: CASSLRTDTYEQYF
DNA: TGTGCCAGCAGCTTAAGGACAGATACCTACGAGCAGTACTTC

size: NA
J: TRBJ2-7
V: TRBV6-6
D: TRBD2
CDR3: CASSYGTSLGEQYF
DNA: TGTGCCAGCAGTTACGGGACTAGTCTCGGCGAGCAGTACTTC

size: NA
J: TRBJ2-2
V: TRBV6-5
D: TRBD1
CDR3: CASRTGTGVSGELFF
DNA: TGTGCCAGCAGGACCGGGACAGGGGTTTCCGGGGAGCTGTTTTTT

size: NA
J: TRBJ2-7
V: TRBV18
D: TRBD2
CDR3: CASSPGGVFYEQYF
DNA: TGTGCCAGCTCACCCGGGGGGGTTTTTTACGAGCAGTACTTC

size: NA
J: TRBJ2-3
V: TRBV6-5
D: TRBD1
CDR3: CAGGQGATDTQYF
DNA: TGTGCCGGTGGGCAGGGGGCGACAGATACGCAGTATTTT

size: once
J: TRBJ1-2
V: TRBV27
D: NA
CDR3: CASGRREATNYGYTF
DNA: TGTGCCAGCGGGAGGAGAGAGGCCACTAACTATGGCTACACCTTC

size: NA
J: TRBJ2-5
V: TRBV4-2
D: NA
CDR3: CASSPKGGGQTQYF
DNA: TGTGCCAGCAGCCCGAAGGGGGGGGGCCAGACCCAGTACTTC

size: NA
J: TRBJ1-2
V: TRBV28
D: NA
CDR3: CASSLAGAGRDGYTF
DNA: TGTGCCAGCAGTTTGGCAGGGGCGGGTCGAGATGGCTACACCTTC

size: NA
J: TRBJ1-4
V: TRBV12-2
D: NA
CDR3: CAQKGGLPTNEKLFF
DNA: TGTGCTCAAAAGGGGGGGCTCCCAACTAATGAAAAACTGTTTTTT

size: NA
J: TRBJ1-2
V: TRBV11-3
D: NA
CDR3: CASSSGTGEGYTF
DNA: TGTGCCAGCAGCTCGGGGACGGGAGAGGGCTACACCTTC

size: NA
J: TRBJ2-1
V: TRBV7-7
D: NA
CDR3: CASSLGGATYNEQFF
DNA: TGTGCTAGCAGCTTAGGCGGGGCTACCTACAATGAGCAGTTCTTC

size: NA
J: TRBJ1-5
V: TRBV6-4
D: NA
CDR3: CARWGRSVFQPQHF
DNA: TGTGCCCGGTGGGGCAGGTCAGTTTTTCAGCCCCAGCATTTT

size: once
J: TRBJ2-3
V: TRBV5-8
D: TRBD1
CDR3: CASSQPTGGYTDTQYF
DNA: TGTGCCAGCAGCCAGCCGACAGGGGGTTACACAGATACGCAGTATTTT

size: NA
J: TRBJ2-3
V: TRBV12-5
D: NA
CDR3: CASASGFLDTQYF
DNA: TGTGCTAGTGCTTCGGGGTTCCTAGATACGCAGTATTTT

size: few
J: TRBJ2-2
V: TRBV19
D: TRBD1
CDR3: CASNKPGQGAGELFF
DNA: TGTGCCAGTAATAAACCGGGACAGGGGGCCGGGGAGCTGTTTTTT

size: once
J: TRBJ2-7
V: TRBV6-5
D: TRBD1
CDR3: CASTAGDRGTYEQYF
DNA: TGTGCCAGCACCGCCGGGGACAGGGGGACCTACGAGCAGTACTTC

size: NA
J: TRBJ2-7
V: TRBV6-1
D: NA
CDR3: CASLGGFGTYEQYF
DNA: TGTGCCAGCTTGGGGGGTTTTGGCACCTACGAGCAGTACTTC

size: NA
J: TRBJ1-5
V: TRBV18
D: NA
CDR3: CASSPTTGPGTNQPQHF
DNA: TGTGCCAGCTCACCAACAACAGGCCCCGGAACCAATCAGCCCCAGCATTTT

size: NA
J: TRBJ2-7
V: TRBV12-5
D: NA
CDR3: CASGLGVRNYEQYF
DNA: TGTGCTAGTGGTCTTGGAGTCCGGAACTACGAGCAGTACTTC

size: NA
J: TRBJ2-5
V: TRBV7-9
D: NA
CDR3: CASSPGLTETQYF
DNA: TGTGCCAGCAGCCCGGGACTGACAGAGACCCAGTACTTC

size: NA
J: TRBJ2-3
V: TRBV13
D: TRBD2
CDR3: CASSVRDYSSTDTQYF
DNA: TGTGCCAGCAGCGTACGGGACTATTCTAGCACAGATACGCAGTATTTT

size: NA
J: TRBJ2-1
V: TRBV2
D: TRBD1
CDR3: CASSGWTGGEGEQFF
DNA: TGTGCCAGCAGTGGATGGACAGGGGGCGAGGGTGAGCAGTTCTTC

size: once
J: TRBJ2-2
V: TRBV7-9
D: TRBD1
CDR3: CASSGQERNTGELFF
DNA: TGTGCCAGCAGCGGACAGGAGAGGAACACCGGGGAGCTGTTTTTT

size: NA
J: TRBJ2-2
V: TRBV6-1
D: TRBD2
CDR3: CASSFTSGRAGELFF
DNA: TGTGCCAGCAGTTTCACTAGCGGGAGGGCCGGGGAGCTGTTTTTT

size: few
J: TRBJ1-2
V: TRBV6-1
D: TRBD1
CDR3: CATSGGQDGYTF
DNA: TGTGCCACCAGCGGGGGACAGGATGGCTACACCTTC

size: few
J: TRBJ2-4
V: TRBV13
D: TRBD2
CDR3: CASSLGRRGEANIQYF
DNA: TGTGCCAGCAGCTTAGGCCGTCGGGGGGAGGCAAACATTCAGTACTTC

size: NA
J: TRBJ2-6
V: TRBV21-1
D: NA
CDR3: CASSVTGGRSGANVLTF
DNA: TGTGCCAGCAGCGTTACAGGGGGACGCTCTGGGGCCAACGTCCTGACTTTC

size: NA
J: TRBJ1-4
V: TRBV5-1
D: TRBD1
CDR3: CASRRTGRNEKLFF
DNA: TGCGCCAGCAGGCGGACAGGGCGAAATGAAAAACTGTTTTTT

size: NA
J: TRBJ2-7
V: TRBV5-1
D: TRBD1
CDR3: CASSLVGTGSYEQYF
DNA: TGCGCCAGCAGCTTGGTAGGGACAGGCTCCTACGAGCAGTACTTC

size: NA
J: TRBJ2-1
V: TRBV27
D: TRBD1
CDR3: CASSLRGQGSPSSYNEQFF
DNA: TGTGCCAGCAGTTTAAGGGGACAGGGGTCCCCGAGCTCCTACAATGAGCAGTTCTTC

size: NA
J: TRBJ2-7
V: TRBV4-1
D: NA
CDR3: CASSQASSDSYEQYF
DNA: TGCGCCAGCAGCCAAGCGAGTAGCGACTCCTACGAGCAGTACTTC

size: NA
J: TRBJ2-7
V: TRBV4-1
D: NA
CDR3: CASSLWPLSYEQYF
DNA: TGCGCCAGCAGCCTCTGGCCTCTTTCCTACGAGCAGTACTTC

size: NA
J: TRBJ1-1
V: TRBV5-1
D: TRBD1
CDR3: CASNPGQQRLNTEAFF
DNA: TGCGCCAGCAACCCGGGACAGCAAAGATTGAACACTGAAGCTTTCTTT

size: NA
J: TRBJ2-7
V: TRBV6-1
D: NA
CDR3: CASSEERDFEQYF
DNA: TGTGCCAGCAGTGAAGAGAGGGATTTCGAGCAGTACTTC

size: NA
J: TRBJ2-2
V: TRBV4-1
D: NA
CDR3: CASSVTTNTGELFF
DNA: TGCGCCAGCAGTGTTACAACGAACACCGGGGAGCTGTTTTTT

size: NA
J: TRBJ2-1
V: TRBV4-3
D: TRBD2
CDR3: CASSDRGVLSYNEQFF
DNA: TGCGCCAGCAGTGACCGGGGGGTCCTCTCCTACAATGAGCAGTTCTTC

size: NA
J: TRBJ1-5
V: TRBV27
D: NA
CDR3: CASSLQRGSRQPQHF
DNA: TGTGCCAGCAGTTTGCAGCGGGGGTCGAGGCAGCCCCAGCATTTT

size: NA
J: TRBJ1-2
V: TRBV6-6
D: NA
CDR3: CASSYGRGQNVYTF
DNA: TGTGCCAGCAGTTACGGCAGGGGACAAAATGTCTACACCTTC

size: once
J: TRBJ1-2
V: TRBV2
D: NA
CDR3: CASSRQAYYGYTF
DNA: TGTGCCAGCAGTCGACAGGCTTACTATGGCTACACCTTC

size: NA
J: TRBJ2-7
V: TRBV7-9
D: TRBD1
CDR3: CASSLEGDRAFNEQYF
DNA: TGTGCCAGCAGCTTAGAAGGGGACAGGGCTTTCAACGAGCAGTACTTC

size: NA
J: TRBJ2-3
V: TRBV5-6
D: TRBD2
CDR3: CASRWGLAASTDTQYF
DNA: TGTGCCAGCAGGTGGGGACTAGCGGCTAGCACAGATACGCAGTATTTT

size: NA
J: TRBJ2-5
V: TRBV7-9
D: TRBD2
CDR3: CASSQGGGAETQYF
DNA: TGTGCCAGCAGCCAGGGCGGGGGGGCCGAGACCCAGTACTTC

size: NA
J: TRBJ2-3
V: TRBV7-9
D: NA
CDR3: CASSFSDTQYF
DNA: TGTGCCAGCAGCTTCTCAGATACGCAGTATTTT

size: once
J: TRBJ2-3
V: TRBV10-3
D: NA
CDR3: CAISETHAGTGTDTQYF
DNA: TGTGCCATCAGTGAGACTCATGCCGGGACTGGCACAGATACGCAGTATTTT

size: once
J: TRBJ1-1
V: TRBV19
D: TRBD1
CDR3: CASTYGRGINTEAFF
DNA: TGTGCCAGTACCTACGGCAGGGGGATTAACACTGAAGCTTTCTTT

size: NA
J: TRBJ1-1
V: TRBV28
D: TRBD1
CDR3: CASSSNRDRFSAFF
DNA: TGTGCCAGCAGTTCCAATCGGGACAGGTTTTCGGCTTTCTTT

size: NA
J: TRBJ2-3
V: TRBV19
D: TRBD2
CDR3: CASSMLAGGSADTQYF
DNA: TGTGCCAGTAGTATGCTAGCGGGGGGTAGCGCAGATACGCAGTATTTT

size: few
J: TRBJ1-1
V: TRBV2
D: NA
CDR3: CASSVKGGNTEAFF
DNA: TGTGCCAGCAGTGTGAAGGGAGGTAACACTGAAGCTTTCTTT

size: NA
J: TRBJ2-3
V: TRBV5-4
D: NA
CDR3: CASSSGGTDTQYF
DNA: TGTGCCAGCAGCTCAGGGGGCACAGATACGCAGTATTTT

size: NA
J: TRBJ2-1
V: TRBV9
D: TRBD2
CDR3: CASSAGGSSYNEQFF
DNA: TGTGCCAGCAGCGCGGGGGGGAGCTCCTACAATGAGCAGTTCTTC

size: NA
J: TRBJ1-2
V: TRBV19
D: NA
CDR3: CASSISRGLSGYTF
DNA: TGTGCCAGTAGTATATCGCGGGGGCTTTCTGGCTACACCTTC

size: NA
J: TRBJ2-5
V: TRBV5-4
D: NA
CDR3: CASKGGGAGAFQETQYF
DNA: TGTGCCAGCAAAGGTGGCGGCGCGGGGGCCTTCCAAGAGACCCAGTACTTC

size: NA
J: TRBJ2-1
V: TRBV19
D: NA
CDR3: CASTPGGLGLDEQFF
DNA: TGTGCCAGTACCCCAGGGGGACTAGGGTTGGATGAGCAGTTCTTC

size: NA
J: TRBJ2-6
V: TRBV4-3
D: TRBD1
CDR3: CASSHTGTVVSGANVLTF
DNA: TGCGCCAGCAGCCATACCGGGACAGTCGTCTCTGGGGCCAACGTCCTGACTTTC

size: NA
J: TRBJ2-7
V: TRBV7-2
D: NA
CDR3: CASSLEYAGEQYF
DNA: TGTGCCAGCAGCTTAGAGTATGCAGGGGAGCAGTACTTC

size: NA
J: TRBJ2-1
V: TRBV15
D: NA
CDR3: CATSRDPAGVGEQFF
DNA: TGTGCCACCAGCAGAGATCCTGCAGGTGTTGGTGAGCAGTTCTTC

size: NA
J: TRBJ2-1
V: TRBV4-1
D: TRBD2
CDR3: CASSQGYRGGHDNEQFF
DNA: TGCGCCAGCAGCCAAGGTTATCGGGGGGGCCACGACAATGAGCAGTTCTTC

size: once
J: TRBJ2-7
V: TRBV20-1
D: NA
CDR3: CSASGVVEQYF
DNA: TGCAGTGCTTCAGGGGTGGTCGAGCAGTACTTC